A single sample gave rise to the 8 T cell receptor beta chains below, sequenced in a study of T cells in Graves' hyperthyroidism and ophthalmopathy. Authors of the study amplified TCR beta CDR3 regions from RNA transcripts. HTBI primers were used for first-round RT-PCR of the TCR CDR3. Using its own MiXCR run on the multiplex PCR reads, TCRdb lists one record per CDR3 protein. The table includes about 560,000 distinct CDR3 sequences, approximately 44% detected once. What was sequenced was peripheral blood or thyroid tissue (not recorded which). The receptors were sampled from a woman under 30 with Graves' hyperthyroidism.

This chain joins TRBV29-1 and TRBJ2-5; D unclear. Trimming cost V 3 bases and J 4 bases, with 15 bases left between them. CDR1 SQVTM and CDR2 ANQGSEA come from the germline V gene. The CDR3 is made up of 14 amino acids. The CDR3 DNA reads as TGCAGCGTTGACGAACGGCCGATCGCAGAGACCCAGTACTTC. Protein sequence: CSVDERPIAETQYF. The full variable domain, in which reference TRBV29-1 and TRBJ2-5 provide the parts outside the CDR3, is SAVISQKPSRDICQRGTSLTIQCQVDSQVTMMFWYRQQPGQSLTLIATANQGSEATYESGFVIDKFPISRPNLTFSTLTVSNMSPEDSSIYLCSVDERPIAETQYFGPGTRLLVL.

The V call is TRBV19, the J call TRBJ1-3; D unresolved. The CDR3 covers 17 residues. V was pared by 3 bases and J by 0 bases, with 15 bases between. CDR1 is LNHDA and CDR2 is SQIVND in the germline V gene (reference sequence). The CDR3 here is CASSMRVSGSSGNTIYF. In DNA, the CDR3 is TGTGCCAGTAGTATGAGGGTATCAGGCTCCTCTGGAAACACCATATATTTT.

In this sample, this clonotype turned up once. This chain connects TRBV25-1 to TRBJ2-7; the match to TRBD1 covers 8 bases. CDR1 and CDR2 from the germline V gene are MGHDK and SYGVNS. The CDR3 loop spans 16 amino acids. The ends lost 1 base at V and 2 bases at J; junction bases unmatched: 7. The CDR3 DNA reads as TGTGCCAGCAGTGAATCAGGCGGACAGGGTCCCTACGAGCAGTACTTC. Translated, it gives CASSESGGQGPYEQYF.

The CDR3 here is CAWSATIGAEAFF. CDR3 bases: TGTGCCTGGAGTGCTACGATAGGGGCTGAAGCTTTCTTT. The rearrangement joins TRBV7-2 to TRBJ1-1, with D possibly TRBD1 on 5 matching bases. The CDR3 extends over 13 amino acids. The germline CDR1 and CDR2 sequences are SGHTA and FQGNSA. V lost 11 bases, J lost 6 bases, and 19 bases lay in between.

In this sample, this clonotype turned up many times. The chain combines TRBV10-3 with TRBJ1-3; possibly TRBD1 for D (5 bases). The ends were cut back, 0 bases at V and 7 bases at J, with 7 bases in the middle. This CDR3 region has 13 residues. Germline V gene data show CDR1 as ENHRY and CDR2 as SYGVKD. CDR3 DNA: TGTGCCATCAGTGAGTCGAGGGACAACACCATATATTTT. Protein sequence: CAISESRDNTIYF.

This clonotype was seen repeatedly, ten times or more. This chain links TRBV29-1 with TRBJ2-6; 7 bases agree with TRBD1. The V segment lost 1 base and the J segment 1 base; nucleotides outside the gene matches: 4. In germline, CDR1 is SQVTM, CDR2 ANQGSEA. The length of the CDR3 is 16 residues. CDR3 residues: CSVEVTGESGANVLTF. The CDR3 nucleotides read TGCAGCGTTGAAGTTACAGGGGAGTCTGGGGCCAACGTCCTGACTTTC.

The table lists this clonotype with a few counts. V usage is TRBV3-1 and J usage is TRBJ2-7, with unresolved D. In germline, CDR1 is LGHDT, CDR2 YNNKEL (reference sequence). V gave up 3 bases and J gave up 7 bases, with 10 bases separating them. The length of the CDR3 is 12 residues. As DNA, the CDR3 is TGTGCCAGCAGCCACCCCGGGTGGGAGCAGTACTTC. As protein: CASSHPGWEQYF.

This clonotype was seen a handful of times. This chain links TRBV7-8 with TRBJ2-5, with D possibly being TRBD1 (5 bases). Trimming removed 3 bases at V and 1 base at J, with 15 bases between. The CDR3 loop spans 16 amino acids. Looked up from germline, CDR1 is SGHVS and CDR2 is FQNEAQ. CDR3 residues: CASSFKQGRSQETQYF. The CDR3 DNA is TGTGCCAGCAGCTTCAAGCAGGGAAGGTCCCAAGAGACCCAGTACTTC.